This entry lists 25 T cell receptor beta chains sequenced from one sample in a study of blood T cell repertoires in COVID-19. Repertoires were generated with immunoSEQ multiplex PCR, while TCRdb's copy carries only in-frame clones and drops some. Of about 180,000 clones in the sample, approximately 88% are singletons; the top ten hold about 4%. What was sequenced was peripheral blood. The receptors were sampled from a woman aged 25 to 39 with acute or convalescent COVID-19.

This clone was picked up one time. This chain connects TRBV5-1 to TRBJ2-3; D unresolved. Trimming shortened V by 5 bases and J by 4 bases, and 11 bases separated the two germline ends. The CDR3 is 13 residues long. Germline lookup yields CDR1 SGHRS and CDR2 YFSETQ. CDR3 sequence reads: CASRMLVSDTQYF. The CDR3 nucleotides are TGCGCCAGCAGGATGCTAGTGTCAGATACGCAGTATTTT.

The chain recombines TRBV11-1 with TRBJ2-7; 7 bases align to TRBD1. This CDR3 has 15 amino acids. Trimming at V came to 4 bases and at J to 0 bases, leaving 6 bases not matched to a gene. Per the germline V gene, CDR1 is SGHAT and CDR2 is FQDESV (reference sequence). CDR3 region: CASSSTGQHSYEQYF. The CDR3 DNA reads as TGTGCCAGCAGCTCAACGGGACAGCACTCCTACGAGCAGTACTTC.

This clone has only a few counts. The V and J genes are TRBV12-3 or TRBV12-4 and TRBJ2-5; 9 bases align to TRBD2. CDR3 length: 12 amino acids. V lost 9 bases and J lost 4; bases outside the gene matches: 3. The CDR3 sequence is CASGGLAETQYF. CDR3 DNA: TGTGCCAGTGGGGGACTAGCAGAGACCCAGTACTTC.

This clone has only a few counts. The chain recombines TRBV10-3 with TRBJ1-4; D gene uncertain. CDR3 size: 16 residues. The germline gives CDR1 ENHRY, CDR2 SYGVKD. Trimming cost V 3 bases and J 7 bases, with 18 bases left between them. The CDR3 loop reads CAISEFFGERPEKLFF. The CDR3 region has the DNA TGTGCCATCAGTGAATTTTTCGGGGAAAGGCCTGAAAAACTGTTTTTT.

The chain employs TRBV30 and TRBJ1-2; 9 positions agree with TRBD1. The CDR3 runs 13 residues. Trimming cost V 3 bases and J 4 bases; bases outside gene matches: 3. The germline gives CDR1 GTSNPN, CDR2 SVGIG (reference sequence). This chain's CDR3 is CAWSQDRGYGYTF. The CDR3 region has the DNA TGTGCCTGGAGCCAGGACAGGGGCTATGGCTACACCTTC.

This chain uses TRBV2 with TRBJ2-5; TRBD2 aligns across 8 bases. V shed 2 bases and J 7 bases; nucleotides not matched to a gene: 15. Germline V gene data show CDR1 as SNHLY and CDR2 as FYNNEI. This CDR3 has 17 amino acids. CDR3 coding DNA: TGTGCCAGCAGTGAATGGGCGGGAGGTCCTACTGCGGGGACCCAGTACTTC. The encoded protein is CASSEWAGGPTAGTQYF.

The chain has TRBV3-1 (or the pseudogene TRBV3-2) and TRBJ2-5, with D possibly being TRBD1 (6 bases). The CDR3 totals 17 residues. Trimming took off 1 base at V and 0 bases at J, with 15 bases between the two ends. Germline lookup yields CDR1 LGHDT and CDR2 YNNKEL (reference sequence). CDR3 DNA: TGTGCCAGCAGCCAAGGGACAGCCGATTTGTACCAAGAGACCCAGTACTTC. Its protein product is CASSQGTADLYQETQYF.

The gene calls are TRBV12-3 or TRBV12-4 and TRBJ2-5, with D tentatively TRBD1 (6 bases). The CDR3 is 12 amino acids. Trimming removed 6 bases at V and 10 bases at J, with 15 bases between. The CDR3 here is CASSPTGRLQYF. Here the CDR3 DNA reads TGTGCCAGCAGCCCGACAGGCCGACTCCAGTACTTC.

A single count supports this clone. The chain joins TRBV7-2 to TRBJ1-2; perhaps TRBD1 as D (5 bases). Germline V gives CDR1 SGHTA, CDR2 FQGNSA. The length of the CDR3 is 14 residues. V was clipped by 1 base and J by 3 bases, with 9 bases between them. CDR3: CASSLVSGHYGYTF. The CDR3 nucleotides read TGTGCCAGCAGCTTAGTTTCAGGGCACTATGGCTACACCTTC.

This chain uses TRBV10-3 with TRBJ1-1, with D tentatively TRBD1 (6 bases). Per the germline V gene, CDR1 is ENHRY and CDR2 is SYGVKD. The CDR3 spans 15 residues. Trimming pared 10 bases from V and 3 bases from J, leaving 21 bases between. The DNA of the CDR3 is TGTGCCACCAGGCGGGGGGCACCTTTTCACACTGAAGCTTTCTTT. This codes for CATRRGAPFHTEAFF.

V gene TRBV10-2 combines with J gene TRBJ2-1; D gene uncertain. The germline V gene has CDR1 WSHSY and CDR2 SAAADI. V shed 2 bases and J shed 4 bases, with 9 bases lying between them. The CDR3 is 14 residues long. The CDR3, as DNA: TGCGCCAGCAGTGAGAGACGGAGTTACAATGAGCAGTTCTTC. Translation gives CASSERRSYNEQFF.

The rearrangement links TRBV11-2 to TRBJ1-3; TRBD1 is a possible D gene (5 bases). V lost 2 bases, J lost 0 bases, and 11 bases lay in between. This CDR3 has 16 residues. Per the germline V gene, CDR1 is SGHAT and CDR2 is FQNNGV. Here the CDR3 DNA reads TGTGCCAGCAGCTTAAGTACAGGTTTCTCTGGAAACACCATATATTTT. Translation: CASSLSTGFSGNTIYF.

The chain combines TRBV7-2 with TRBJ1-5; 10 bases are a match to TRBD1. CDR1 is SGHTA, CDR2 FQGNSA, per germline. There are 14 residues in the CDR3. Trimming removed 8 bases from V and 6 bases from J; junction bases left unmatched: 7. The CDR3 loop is CASSGQGTPQPQHF. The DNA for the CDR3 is TGTGCCAGCTCGGGACAGGGGACCCCTCAGCCCCAGCATTTT.

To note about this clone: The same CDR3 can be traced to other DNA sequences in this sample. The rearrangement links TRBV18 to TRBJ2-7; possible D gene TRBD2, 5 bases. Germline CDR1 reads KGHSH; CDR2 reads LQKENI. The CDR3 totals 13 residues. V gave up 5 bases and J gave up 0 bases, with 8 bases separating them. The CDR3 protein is CASSRESSYEQYF. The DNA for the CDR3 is TGTGCCAGCTCAAGGGAGAGCTCCTACGAGCAGTACTTC.

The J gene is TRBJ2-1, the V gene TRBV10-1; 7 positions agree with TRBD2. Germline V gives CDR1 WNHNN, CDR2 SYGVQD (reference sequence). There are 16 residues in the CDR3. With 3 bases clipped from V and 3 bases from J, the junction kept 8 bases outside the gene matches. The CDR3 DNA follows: TGCGCCAGCAGTGAAACTTCTAGCGGCAACTACAATGAGCAGTTCTTC. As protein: CASSETSSGNYNEQFF.

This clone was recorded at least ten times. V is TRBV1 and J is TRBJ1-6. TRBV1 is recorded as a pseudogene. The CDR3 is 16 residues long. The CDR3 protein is CTSSEAGSSYNSPLHF. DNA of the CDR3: TGCACCAGCAGCGAAGCGGGTAGCTCCTATAATTCACCCCTCCACTTT.

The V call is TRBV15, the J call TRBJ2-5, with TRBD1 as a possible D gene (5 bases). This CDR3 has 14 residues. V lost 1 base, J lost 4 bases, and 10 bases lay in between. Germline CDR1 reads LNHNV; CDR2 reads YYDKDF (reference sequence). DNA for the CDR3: TGTGCCACCAGCAGAGCCCAGGGTCGAGAGACCCAGTACTTC. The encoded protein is CATSRAQGRETQYF.

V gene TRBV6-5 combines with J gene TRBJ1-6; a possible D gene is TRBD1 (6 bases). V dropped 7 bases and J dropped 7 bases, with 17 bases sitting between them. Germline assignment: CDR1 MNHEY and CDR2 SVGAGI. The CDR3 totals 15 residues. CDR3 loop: CASIKDRPGNSPLHF. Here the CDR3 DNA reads TGTGCCAGCATAAAAGACAGGCCAGGGAATTCACCCCTCCACTTT.

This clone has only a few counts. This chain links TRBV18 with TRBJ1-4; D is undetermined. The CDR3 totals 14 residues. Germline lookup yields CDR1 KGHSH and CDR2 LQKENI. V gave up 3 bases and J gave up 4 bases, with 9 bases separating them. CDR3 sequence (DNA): TGTGCCAGCTCACCGAACGGGAATAATGAAAAACTGTTTTTT. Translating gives CASSPNGNNEKLFF.

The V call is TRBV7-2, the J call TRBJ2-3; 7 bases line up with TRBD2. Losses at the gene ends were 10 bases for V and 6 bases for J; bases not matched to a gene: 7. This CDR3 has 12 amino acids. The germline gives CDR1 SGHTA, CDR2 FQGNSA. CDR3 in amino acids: CATTSLRDTQYF. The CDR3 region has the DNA TGTGCCACGACTAGCCTTCGGGATACGCAGTATTTT.

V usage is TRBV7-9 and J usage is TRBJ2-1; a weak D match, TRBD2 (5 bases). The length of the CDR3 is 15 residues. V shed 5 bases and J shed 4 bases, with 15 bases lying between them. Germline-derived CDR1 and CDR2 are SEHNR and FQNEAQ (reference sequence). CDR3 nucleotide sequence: TGTGCCAGCAGCGGTCGGGGTGGGCTGTACAATGAGCAGTTCTTC. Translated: CASSGRGGLYNEQFF.

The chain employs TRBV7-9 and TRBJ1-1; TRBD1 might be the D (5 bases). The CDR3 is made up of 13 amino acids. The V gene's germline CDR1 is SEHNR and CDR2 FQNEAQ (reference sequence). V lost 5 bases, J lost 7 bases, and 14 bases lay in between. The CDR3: CASSTQGHLEAFF. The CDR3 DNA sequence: TGTGCCAGCAGCACGCAGGGCCACCTTGAAGCTTTCTTT.

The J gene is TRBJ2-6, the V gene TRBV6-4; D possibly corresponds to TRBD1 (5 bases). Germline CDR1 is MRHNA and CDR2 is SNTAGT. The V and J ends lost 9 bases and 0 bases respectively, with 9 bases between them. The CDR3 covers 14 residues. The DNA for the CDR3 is TGTGCCAGAGACAGACGCTCTGGGGCCAACGTCCTGACTTTC. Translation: CARDRRSGANVLTF.

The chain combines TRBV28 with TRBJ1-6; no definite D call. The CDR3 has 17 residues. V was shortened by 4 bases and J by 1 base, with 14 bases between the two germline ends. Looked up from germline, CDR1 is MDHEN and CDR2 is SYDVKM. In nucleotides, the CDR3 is TGTGCCAGCAGTTATGAGAGCAGGTTGTCCTATAATTCACCCCTCCACTTT. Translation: CASSYESRLSYNSPLHF.

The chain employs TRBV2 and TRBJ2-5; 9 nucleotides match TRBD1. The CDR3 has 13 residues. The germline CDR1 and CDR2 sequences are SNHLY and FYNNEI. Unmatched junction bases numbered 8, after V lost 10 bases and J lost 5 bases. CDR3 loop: CAISTGGGETQYF. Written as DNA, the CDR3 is TGTGCCATATCAACAGGGGGCGGGGAGACCCAGTACTTC.